Below are 19 T cell receptor beta chains sequenced from a single sample in a study of CD8 T cells in Susac syndrome. Reverse transcription of about 0.45 to 1 ug RNA was carried out with random hexamers. TCRdb processed the immunoSEQ multiplex PCR reads anew with MiXCR; each CDR3 protein has one entry. The data contain approximately 120,000 distinct CDR3 sequences, around 95% of them seen just once; the ten biggest clones take up about 0.19%. Material: CD8+ T cells from PBMCs. These receptors were taken from a human donor with Susac syndrome.

This chain connects TRBV4-1 to TRBJ1-5; D might be TRBD1 (5 bases). Germline CDR1 MGHRA, CDR2 YSYEKL. The CDR3 runs 15 residues. Trimming cost V 4 bases and J 6 bases, with 16 bases left between them. The CDR3 here is CASSRCAGCGQPQHF. Written as DNA, the CDR3 is TGCGCCAGCAGCCGCTGTGCAGGGTGCGGTCAGCCCCAGCATTTT.

CDR3 amino acids: CASSEAGTADGYTF. The CDR3 nucleotides are TGTGCCAGCAGTGAGGCCGGGACAGCGGATGGCTACACCTTC. This chain connects TRBV6-1 to TRBJ1-2; 7 positions agree with TRBD1. This CDR3 is 14 amino acids long. Germline V gene data show CDR1 as MNHNS and CDR2 as SASEGT. V shed 3 bases, J shed 6 bases, and the junction held 7 bases outside the gene matches.

This rearrangement joins TRBV12-3 or TRBV12-4 to TRBJ2-7, with 13 bases fitting TRBD2. Trimming at V came to 6 bases and at J to 5 bases, leaving 4 bases not matched to a gene. The CDR3 is 14 residues long. The CDR3 region has the DNA TGTGCCAGCAGCACTAGCGGGAGGGCCCACGAGCAGTACTTC. It codes for CASSTSGRAHEQYF.

The CDR3 nucleotides are TGCGCCAGCAGCCAGTTAGCGGGAGGGGGGGATACGCAGTATTTT. The encoded protein is CASSQLAGGGDTQYF. The rearrangement uses TRBV4-3 and TRBJ2-3; 11 bases agree with TRBD2. The CDR3 runs to 15 residues. CDR1 and CDR2 from the germline V gene are LGHNA and YSLEER. Trimming at V came to 3 bases and at J to 6 bases, leaving 5 bases not matched to a gene.

The V call is TRBV19, the J call TRBJ1-2; 8 bases align to TRBD1. With 8 bases clipped from V and 0 bases from J, the junction kept 8 bases outside the gene matches. CDR1 and CDR2 (germline): LNHDA, SQIVND (reference sequence). The CDR3 spans 15 residues. The CDR3 protein is CASSTSDRANYGYTF. DNA of the CDR3: TGTGCCAGTTCAACCTCGGACAGGGCTAACTATGGCTACACCTTC.

The chain joins TRBV20-1 to TRBJ2-1; D possibly corresponds to TRBD1 (6 bases). Germline CDR1 and CDR2: DFQATT and SNEGSKA (reference sequence). The CDR3 is 13 amino acids. Deletions cut 1 base from V and 8 bases from J, with 12 bases between. The CDR3 region is CSARAVRGDEQFF. The DNA of the CDR3 is TGCAGTGCTAGAGCGGTCAGGGGTGATGAGCAGTTCTTC.

Only a few counts were recorded for this clonotype. The CDR3 sequence: CASSQVRNEGNGYTF. CDR3 sequence (DNA): TGCGCCAGCAGCCAAGTCCGGAATGAGGGCAATGGCTACACCTTC. This sequence joins TRBV4-3 and TRBJ1-2, with unresolved D. V was clipped by 1 base and J by 6 bases, with 15 bases between them. This CDR3 contains 15 residues. Germline V CDR1 and CDR2: LGHNA, YSLEER.

V usage is TRBV4-2 and J usage is TRBJ2-7, with D tentatively TRBD1 or TRBD2 (6 bases each). V lost 0 bases, J lost 4 bases, and 19 bases lay in between. There are 17 residues in the CDR3. In germline, CDR1 is LGHNA, CDR2 YNFKEQ. CDR3 sequence reads: CASSQDRGTILTYEQYF. The DNA of the CDR3 is TGTGCCAGCAGCCAAGACCGGGGGACAATTCTCACTTACGAGCAGTACTTC.

This clonotype was seen just once. The CDR3 DNA reads as TGTGCCAGCAGCTACCAATGCACAGATACGCAGTATTTT. It specifies CASSYQCTDTQYF. This sequence joins TRBV5-7 and TRBJ2-3; D unclear. TRBV5-7 is reported as an ORF; its role is uncertain. The CDR3 has 13 amino acids. V lost 3 bases and J 1 base, leaving 6 bases between the germline ends.

The genes are TRBV28 and TRBJ2-5; D remains unclear. The V end lost 7 bases, the J end lost 3 bases, and 18 bases lay between the germline ends. The CDR3 has 15 residues. Per the germline V gene, CDR1 is MDHEN and CDR2 is SYDVKM. CDR3 sequence: CASNPPRTAKETQYF. DNA for the CDR3: TGTGCCAGCAACCCCCCGAGAACAGCCAAAGAGACCCAGTACTTC.

The chain combines TRBV20-1 with TRBJ2-1; 8 bases agree with TRBD2. The CDR3 length is 14 residues. The V gene end was trimmed by 5 bases and the J gene end by 10 bases; junction bases not matched to a gene: 13. Germline values: CDR1 DFQATT, CDR2 SNEGSKA (reference sequence). CDR3 residues: CSARAGEGRLEQFF. Written as DNA, the CDR3 is TGCAGTGCTCGAGCGGGAGAGGGGCGTTTGGAGCAGTTCTTC.

The CDR3 is CASSHPGGYQPQHF. The CDR3 bases are TGTGCCAGCAGTCATCCAGGGGGCTATCAGCCCCAGCATTTT. The chain recombines TRBV12-3 or TRBV12-4 with TRBJ1-5; 8 nucleotides match TRBD1. This CDR3 is built from 14 residues. With 5 bases clipped from V and 5 bases from J, the junction kept 5 bases outside the gene matches.

The V and J genes are TRBV6-5 and TRBJ2-7, with a weak D call TRBD1 (7 bases). There are 13 residues in the CDR3. Trimming took off 6 bases at V and 3 bases at J, with 12 bases between the two ends. Per germline, CDR1 MNHEY and CDR2 SVGAGI. The CDR3 DNA follows: TGTGCCAGCAGGGAGGGGGCGAGCTACGAGCAGTACTTC. Its protein product is CASREGASYEQYF.

V gene TRBV4-1 combines with J gene TRBJ2-5; 9 bases line up with TRBD1. The CDR3 runs to 16 residues. Germline trimming cut 2 bases from V and 1 base from J; bases unmatched to any gene: 5. CDR1 MGHRA and CDR2 YSYEKL come from the germline V gene. The CDR3 spells CASSQIGGQGQETQYF. The CDR3 nucleotides read TGCGCCAGCAGCCAAATCGGGGGACAGGGCCAAGAGACCCAGTACTTC.

This clonotype was seen only a few times. The chain uses TRBV19 and TRBJ2-7; D is possibly TRBD1 (6 bases). V lost 9 bases and J lost 1, with 13 bases in between. Germline V lookup: CDR1 LNHDA, CDR2 SQIVND (reference sequence). The CDR3 covers 13 residues. DNA for the CDR3: TGTGCCAGCTCGCTCACAGGGTCCTACGAGCAGTACTTC. Translated, it gives CASSLTGSYEQYF.

The chain joins TRBV10-1 to TRBJ2-2; 8 bases are shared with TRBD1. This CDR3 spans 18 amino acids. The trim removed 0 bases at V and 4 bases at J, leaving 10 bases unmatched. The V gene's germline CDR1 is WNHNN and CDR2 SYGVQD (reference sequence). The CDR3 DNA reads TGCGCCAGCAGTGAGTCCACAGGGGGGATATCGTCCACCGGGGAGCTGTTTTTT. Translating gives CASSESTGGISSTGELFF.

V is TRBV5-6 and J is TRBJ1-1; TRBD1 agrees at 8 bases. Germline values: CDR1 SGHDT, CDR2 YYEEEE. The V segment lost 2 bases and the J segment 11 bases; nucleotides outside the gene matches: 5. This CDR3 region has 12 residues. CDR3: CASSLTDRAAFF. CDR3 sequence (DNA): TGTGCCAGCAGCTTAACGGACAGGGCTGCTTTCTTT.

This clonotype was seen only a few times. The rearrangement uses TRBV7-9 and TRBJ2-7; TRBD2 agrees at 7 bases. This CDR3 contains 13 residues. Germline CDR1 and CDR2: SEHNR and FQNEAQ (reference sequence). Losses at the gene ends were 6 bases for V and 3 bases for J; bases not matched to a gene: 5. CDR3 DNA: TGTGCCAGCAGGGACGGGGGGAGCTACGAGCAGTACTTC. This codes for CASRDGGSYEQYF.

This chain connects TRBV4-1 to TRBJ2-7, with D unclear. This CDR3 region has 16 residues. V lost 0 bases, J lost 1 base, and 13 bases lay in between. CDR1 MGHRA and CDR2 YSYEKL come from the germline V gene. Here the CDR3 DNA reads TGCGCCAGCAGCCAAGATCCGGGCGGCCTGTCCTACGAGCAGTACTTC. This gives the protein CASSQDPGGLSYEQYF.